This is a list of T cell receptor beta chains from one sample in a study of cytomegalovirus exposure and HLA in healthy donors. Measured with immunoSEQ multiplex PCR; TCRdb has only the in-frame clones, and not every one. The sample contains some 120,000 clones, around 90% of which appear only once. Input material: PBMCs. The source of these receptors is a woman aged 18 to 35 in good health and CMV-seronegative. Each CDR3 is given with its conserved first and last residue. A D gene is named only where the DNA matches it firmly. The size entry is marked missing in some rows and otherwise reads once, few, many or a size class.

CDR3nt: TGTGCCAGCAGCTTAGGCAGGGGCGTGAATACGCAGTATTTT
CDR3aa: CASSLGRGVNTQYF
v_gene: TRBV11-3
d_gene: -
j_gene: TRBJ2-3
abundance: -

CDR3nt: TGTGCCAGCAGTGACCGCGTCTCCTACGAGCAGTACTTC
CDR3aa: CASSDRVSYEQYF
v_gene: TRBV25-1
d_gene: -
j_gene: TRBJ2-7
abundance: few

CDR3nt: TGTGCCAGCAGCTTAGATCCCACTAGCGGGATGGAGCAGTTCTTC
CDR3aa: CASSLDPTSGMEQFF
v_gene: TRBV11-3
d_gene: TRBD2
j_gene: TRBJ2-1
abundance: -

CDR3nt: TGTGCCAGTAGCCACGGGACAGGGGTCGAGCAGTACTTC
CDR3aa: CASSHGTGVEQYF
v_gene: TRBV19
d_gene: TRBD1
j_gene: TRBJ2-7
abundance: few

CDR3nt: TGTGCCAGTAGTATGGGGACAGGTCGTGCTTACGAGCAGTACTTC
CDR3aa: CASSMGTGRAYEQYF
v_gene: TRBV19
d_gene: TRBD1
j_gene: TRBJ2-7
abundance: -

CDR3nt: TGTGCCAGCAGCCCGTGGATAGCGGGAGTAGAGACCCAGTACTTC
CDR3aa: CASSPWIAGVETQYF
v_gene: TRBV11-3
d_gene: TRBD2
j_gene: TRBJ2-5
abundance: -

CDR3nt: TGTGCTAGTGGTTTTAGCGGGAGGGCCAATGAGCAGTTCTTC
CDR3aa: CASGFSGRANEQFF
v_gene: TRBV12-5
d_gene: TRBD2
j_gene: TRBJ2-1
abundance: -

CDR3nt: TGCGCCAGCAGCCCTACAGGGAGAGGCTACGAGCAGTACTTC
CDR3aa: CASSPTGRGYEQYF
v_gene: TRBV4-1
d_gene: -
j_gene: TRBJ2-7
abundance: -

CDR3nt: TGTGCCAGTAGTCTTAGCGGGATGGGAGACTACGAGCAGTACTTC
CDR3aa: CASSLSGMGDYEQYF
v_gene: TRBV19
d_gene: TRBD2
j_gene: TRBJ2-7
abundance: -

CDR3nt: TGTGCCAGCAGTTACAGGGTCGGTGCTCAGCCCCAGCATTTT
CDR3aa: CASSYRVGAQPQHF
v_gene: TRBV28
d_gene: -
j_gene: TRBJ1-5
abundance: -

CDR3nt: TGTGCCACCGCCAAAGTCGAGGCGGGAGGGGACACAGATACGCAGTATTTT
CDR3aa: CATAKVEAGGDTDTQYF
v_gene: TRBV19
d_gene: TRBD2
j_gene: TRBJ2-3
abundance: -

CDR3nt: TGTGCCAGTAGTATCGTCGGAGTAAGCACAGATACGCAGTATTTT
CDR3aa: CASSIVGVSTDTQYF
v_gene: TRBV19
d_gene: -
j_gene: TRBJ2-3
abundance: -

CDR3nt: TGTGCCAGTAGTATAGACCCCCCTAGACTAAACAATGAGCAGTTCTTC
CDR3aa: CASSIDPPRLNNEQFF
v_gene: TRBV19
d_gene: -
j_gene: TRBJ2-1
abundance: -

CDR3nt: TGTGCCTGGAATTGGGGAGGACCATCAGATACGCAGTATTTT
CDR3aa: CAWNWGGPSDTQYF
v_gene: TRBV30
d_gene: -
j_gene: TRBJ2-3
abundance: once

CDR3nt: TGTGCCAGCAGCTCAAAAAGGACTTCCCATGAGCAGTTCTTC
CDR3aa: CASSSKRTSHEQFF
v_gene: TRBV7-9
d_gene: -
j_gene: TRBJ2-1
abundance: -

CDR3nt: TGTGCCAGCAACTACGCTAGCGGGAGCTCCACCGGGGAGCTGTTTTTT
CDR3aa: CASNYASGSSTGELFF
v_gene: TRBV27
d_gene: TRBD2
j_gene: TRBJ2-2
abundance: once

CDR3nt: TGTGCCAGCAGCCCGGGACAGCAAGAGACCCAGTACTTC
CDR3aa: CASSPGQQETQYF
v_gene: TRBV27
d_gene: TRBD1
j_gene: TRBJ2-5
abundance: -

CDR3nt: TGTGCCAGCAGCCAGACCCTAGCGGCACTCTCCTACGAGCAGTACTTC
CDR3aa: CASSQTLAALSYEQYF
v_gene: TRBV5-8
d_gene: TRBD2
j_gene: TRBJ2-7
abundance: -

CDR3nt: TGCAGCGTTGACAACCTAGCGGGAGGGCCGGCCAGGGAGACCCAGTACTTC
CDR3aa: CSVDNLAGGPARETQYF
v_gene: TRBV29-1
d_gene: TRBD2
j_gene: TRBJ2-5
abundance: -

CDR3nt: TGTGCCAGCAGCCTCAGGACAGGCCCTGGGGCCAACGTCCTGACTTTC
CDR3aa: CASSLRTGPGANVLTF
v_gene: TRBV11-2
d_gene: TRBD1
j_gene: TRBJ2-6
abundance: -

CDR3nt: TGTGCCAGCAGCCATCTGCGGACTAGCGGGAACACCGGGGAGCTGTTTTTT
CDR3aa: CASSHLRTSGNTGELFF
v_gene: TRBV7-9
d_gene: TRBD2
j_gene: TRBJ2-2
abundance: -

CDR3nt: TGTGCCAGTAGTATACTCCCCGGACAGTTCCTCAATCAGCCCCAGCATTTT
CDR3aa: CASSILPGQFLNQPQHF
v_gene: TRBV19
d_gene: -
j_gene: TRBJ1-5
abundance: -

CDR3nt: TGTGCCAGCAGTACAGGTCGCTTGACGTCCTACGAGCAGTACTTC
CDR3aa: CASSTGRLTSYEQYF
v_gene: TRBV25-1
d_gene: -
j_gene: TRBJ2-7
abundance: -

CDR3nt: TGTGCCAGTAGTATAGCAGCGGGAGTCTCCTACGAGCAGTACTTC
CDR3aa: CASSIAAGVSYEQYF
v_gene: TRBV19
d_gene: TRBD2
j_gene: TRBJ2-7
abundance: -

CDR3nt: TGTGCCAGCAGCGTGAGTACAGGTGACACTCGCTACGAGCAGTACTTC
CDR3aa: CASSVSTGDTRYEQYF
v_gene: TRBV9
d_gene: -
j_gene: TRBJ2-7
abundance: -

CDR3nt: TGTGCCAGCAGCTTAGGGCGACTAGCGGGAGGGAGGGCACCAGATACGCAGTATTTT
CDR3aa: CASSLGRLAGGRAPDTQYF
v_gene: TRBV7-2
d_gene: TRBD2
j_gene: TRBJ2-3
abundance: -

CDR3nt: TGTGCCAGCAGTGACAGGGGGAATGGAAACACCATATATTTT
CDR3aa: CASSDRGNGNTIYF
v_gene: TRBV25-1
d_gene: TRBD1
j_gene: TRBJ1-3
abundance: once

CDR3nt: TGTGCCAGCAGCCAGGGTCCCGACTTTTACGAGCAGTACTTC
CDR3aa: CASSQGPDFYEQYF
v_gene: TRBV11-3
d_gene: -
j_gene: TRBJ2-7
abundance: few

CDR3nt: TGTGCCAGCAGTAAGGGGACAGGGCGAACCTACGAGCAGTACTTC
CDR3aa: CASSKGTGRTYEQYF
v_gene: TRBV6-5
d_gene: TRBD1
j_gene: TRBJ2-7
abundance: -

CDR3nt: TGCAGTGCTAGACAGAACACTGAAGCTTTCTTT
CDR3aa: CSARQNTEAFF
v_gene: TRBV20-1
d_gene: -
j_gene: TRBJ1-1
abundance: -

CDR3nt: TGTGCCAGCAGCTGGGGCGTTCTAGATTCTGGGGCCAACGTCCTGACTTTC
CDR3aa: CASSWGVLDSGANVLTF
v_gene: TRBV7-9
d_gene: -
j_gene: TRBJ2-6
abundance: -

CDR3nt: TGTGCCTGGAGCCTTCCGGGACTAGTAGCTGAGCAGTTCTTC
CDR3aa: CAWSLPGLVAEQFF
v_gene: TRBV30
d_gene: TRBD2
j_gene: TRBJ2-1
abundance: -

CDR3nt: TGTGCCAGCAGTCCGCGTCTAGCGAGCGAGCAGTACTTC
CDR3aa: CASSPRLASEQYF
v_gene: TRBV7-2
d_gene: -
j_gene: TRBJ2-7
abundance: -

CDR3nt: TGTGCCAGCAGCAGACAGGGGAACTTCCAAGAGACCCAGTACTTC
CDR3aa: CASSRQGNFQETQYF
v_gene: TRBV7-9
d_gene: TRBD1
j_gene: TRBJ2-5
abundance: -

CDR3nt: TGTGCCAGCAGCCCACCAGTAGCTGTAGAGACCCAGTACTTC
CDR3aa: CASSPPVAVETQYF
v_gene: TRBV11-3
d_gene: -
j_gene: TRBJ2-5
abundance: -

CDR3nt: TGTGCCAGCAGCTTGAGGCTAGCGGGAGGTGACGGGGAGCTGTTTTTT
CDR3aa: CASSLRLAGGDGELFF
v_gene: TRBV5-4
d_gene: TRBD2
j_gene: TRBJ2-2
abundance: -

CDR3nt: TGTGCTAGTGGTTTGGGGACTAGCGGGATAAACCAAGAGACCCAGTACTTC
CDR3aa: CASGLGTSGINQETQYF
v_gene: TRBV12-5
d_gene: TRBD2
j_gene: TRBJ2-5
abundance: -

CDR3nt: TGTGCCAGCAGCCCTCGTATTGATAGAACAGATGAGCAGTTCTTC
CDR3aa: CASSPRIDRTDEQFF
v_gene: TRBV11-3
d_gene: -
j_gene: TRBJ2-1
abundance: -

CDR3nt: TGTGCCAGCTCACCACCCGGGAGGGGTGGAGATACGCAGTATTTT
CDR3aa: CASSPPGRGGDTQYF
v_gene: TRBV18
d_gene: TRBD2
j_gene: TRBJ2-3
abundance: once

CDR3nt: TGCGCCAGCAGCCAAGTGATTAGCGGGAGGGCCCGCGAGCAGTACTTC
CDR3aa: CASSQVISGRAREQYF
v_gene: TRBV4-1
d_gene: TRBD2
j_gene: TRBJ2-7
abundance: few

CDR3nt: TGTGCCAGCAGATCGGGACAGAACGGCAATCAGCCCCAGCATTTT
CDR3aa: CASRSGQNGNQPQHF
v_gene: TRBV6-5
d_gene: TRBD1
j_gene: TRBJ1-5
abundance: -

CDR3nt: TGTGCCAGCAGCTTAGCCGGTCAGGGGATACGCTACGAGCAGTACTTC
CDR3aa: CASSLAGQGIRYEQYF
v_gene: TRBV7-2
d_gene: -
j_gene: TRBJ2-7
abundance: -

CDR3nt: TGTGCCAGCAGTGCATTACTAGCGGGAACCGAGCAGTACTTC
CDR3aa: CASSALLAGTEQYF
v_gene: TRBV2
d_gene: TRBD2
j_gene: TRBJ2-7
abundance: -

CDR3nt: TGTGCCAGCAGCTCCGGAGGGGTTGACTATGGCTACACCTTC
CDR3aa: CASSSGGVDYGYTF
v_gene: TRBV5-4
d_gene: -
j_gene: TRBJ1-2
abundance: -

CDR3nt: TGTGCCAGCAGTTTGAACAGGGACTACGGCGGCTACACCTTC
CDR3aa: CASSLNRDYGGYTF
v_gene: TRBV28
d_gene: -
j_gene: TRBJ1-2
abundance: once

CDR3nt: TGCGCCAGCAGCCAATCCGGAACCGGGACAGGAGCCTACGAGCAGTACTTC
CDR3aa: CASSQSGTGTGAYEQYF
v_gene: TRBV4-1
d_gene: TRBD1
j_gene: TRBJ2-7
abundance: -

CDR3nt: TGCGCCAGCAGCCCCGACAGGGGGACCTACAATGAGCAGTTCTTC
CDR3aa: CASSPDRGTYNEQFF
v_gene: TRBV5-1
d_gene: TRBD1
j_gene: TRBJ2-1
abundance: -

CDR3nt: TGTGCCAGCAGTTTATTTGGGGACAACCGAGGCACTGAAGCTTTCTTT
CDR3aa: CASSLFGDNRGTEAFF
v_gene: TRBV28
d_gene: -
j_gene: TRBJ1-1
abundance: -

CDR3nt: TGTGCCAGCAGTGAACGCTCGGGTTTCGGAAAACTGTTTTTT
CDR3aa: CASSERSGFGKLFF
v_gene: TRBV6-1
d_gene: -
j_gene: TRBJ1-4
abundance: -

CDR3nt: TGTGCCAGCTCCGGACTAGCCAAAAACATTCAGTACTTC
CDR3aa: CASSGLAKNIQYF
v_gene: TRBV6-5
d_gene: -
j_gene: TRBJ2-4
abundance: once

CDR3nt: TGCGCCAGCAGCTCGAGCTCCTACGAGCAGTACTTC
CDR3aa: CASSSSSYEQYF
v_gene: TRBV5-1
d_gene: -
j_gene: TRBJ2-7
abundance: -

CDR3nt: TGCAGCGTGGGCCAGGGGCGCGAAGAGACCCAGTACTTC
CDR3aa: CSVGQGREETQYF
v_gene: TRBV29-1
d_gene: -
j_gene: TRBJ2-5
abundance: -

CDR3nt: TGTGCCAGCAGCGCTTCGACTAGCGGGAACAACAATGAGCAGTTCTTC
CDR3aa: CASSASTSGNNNEQFF
v_gene: TRBV9
d_gene: TRBD2
j_gene: TRBJ2-1
abundance: -

CDR3nt: TGTGCCAGCAGCCAAGATTCAGGATTTAGCACAGATACGCAGTATTTT
CDR3aa: CASSQDSGFSTDTQYF
v_gene: TRBV14
d_gene: -
j_gene: TRBJ2-3
abundance: -

CDR3nt: TGTGCCAGCAGCCGGGGGGGGGACAATCAGCCCCAGCATTTT
CDR3aa: CASSRGGDNQPQHF
v_gene: TRBV7-2
d_gene: -
j_gene: TRBJ1-5
abundance: -

CDR3nt: TGCGCCAGCAGCCTGACTAGCGGGCTCAACACCGGGGAGCTGTTTTTT
CDR3aa: CASSLTSGLNTGELFF
v_gene: TRBV5-1
d_gene: TRBD2
j_gene: TRBJ2-2
abundance: once

CDR3nt: TGTGCCAGCAGCCGGGGATTAGATGGCTACACCTTC
CDR3aa: CASSRGLDGYTF
v_gene: TRBV5-4
d_gene: -
j_gene: TRBJ1-2
abundance: -

CDR3nt: TGTGCCATCAGGACAGGGGAGGCGGGAGCGAACACCGGGGAGCTGTTTTTT
CDR3aa: CAIRTGEAGANTGELFF
v_gene: TRBV10-3
d_gene: -
j_gene: TRBJ2-2
abundance: -

CDR3nt: TGTGCCAGCAGCGTAGGTCAGGGGGCAGGTTACGAGCAGTACTTC
CDR3aa: CASSVGQGAGYEQYF
v_gene: TRBV9
d_gene: TRBD1
j_gene: TRBJ2-7
abundance: -

CDR3nt: TGTGCCTGGAGTCCCGGACAGGGTGGCCAGCCCCAGCATTTT
CDR3aa: CAWSPGQGGQPQHF
v_gene: TRBV30
d_gene: TRBD1
j_gene: TRBJ1-5
abundance: -